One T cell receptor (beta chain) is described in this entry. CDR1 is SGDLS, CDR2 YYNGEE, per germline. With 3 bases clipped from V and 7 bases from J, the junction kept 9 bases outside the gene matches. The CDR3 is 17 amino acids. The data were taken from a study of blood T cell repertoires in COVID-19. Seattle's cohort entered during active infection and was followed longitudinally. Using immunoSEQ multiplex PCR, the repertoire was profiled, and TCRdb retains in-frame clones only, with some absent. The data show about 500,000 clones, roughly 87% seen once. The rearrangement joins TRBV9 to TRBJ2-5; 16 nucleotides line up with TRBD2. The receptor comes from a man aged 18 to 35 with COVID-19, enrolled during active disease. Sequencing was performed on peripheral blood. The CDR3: CASSGTGTSGRAGTQYF. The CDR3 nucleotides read TGTGCCAGCAGCGGAACCGGGACTAGCGGGAGGGCCGGGACCCAGTACTTC.